This TCR beta chain was recovered during a study of shared clonotypes between healthy human individuals. This clone was counted a single time. Its ends do not fully match the called genes, so a read error is possible. Healthy HIV-negative adults with no recent acute infections or vaccinations were recruited as donors. The study used 98 million or so PBMCs per unsorted sample for genomic DNA. Germline V lookup: CDR1 SGHVS, CDR2 FNYEAQ. There are 14 residues in the CDR3. Researchers ran the assay at a deep level. Template amounts of around 300 ng DNA, approximately 30,000 T cell genomes, were employed in unsorted PBMC replicate PCRs. TCRdb's table, derived via immunoSEQ multiplex PCR, lists solely in-frame clones and lacks some. The sample lists 450,000 to 550,000 clones, approximately 79% occurring once.

Material: PBMCs. The sequence came from a woman aged 40 to 49 in good health. Some clones in this sample may be carry-over from other donors' samples. The chain joins TRBV7-6 to TRBJ2-1, with 9 bases identical to TRBD2. The CDR3 DNA reads as TGTGCCAGCAGCGTAGCGGGAGCCCACAATGAGCAGTTCTTC. This codes for CASSVAGAHNEQFF.